This T cell receptor (beta chain) stems from a study of regulatory T cells in long-lasting Graves disease. The wider study: Disease was considered persistent Graves' disease after over 5 years of antithyroid drugs (with positive TSH receptor antibodies).

This CDR3 has 14 residues. Germline CDR1 LNHDA, CDR2 SQIVND (reference sequence). V trimming: 0 bases; J trimming: 12 bases; junction bases outside the gene matches: 5. The time point denotes: persistent/refractory GD, antithyroid drugs over 5 years with positive TRAb. The TCR library was made from RNA extracted from PBMCs. Under American Thyroid Association guidelines, Graves' disease was diagnosed. Arm-PCR with iRepertoire HTBI primers amplified the CDR3 regions for these TCR beta libraries. Original handling: Gene usage covered over 55 TRBV and around 15 TRBJ segments. A single record per CDR3 protein comes from TCRdb applying MiXCR to the multiplex PCR reads. These V and J calls originate from TCRdb's pipeline instead of the authors' own analysis. The table has 700,000 or so distinct CDR3 sequences, around 32% seen once.

The sequenced sample was peripheral blood mononuclear cells (PBMCs), obtained when the disease was refractory, from a patient treated with antithyroid drugs. This sequence originates from a female donor with Graves disease. V is TRBV19 and J is TRBJ2-4, with TRBD1 matching 10 bases. DNA for the CDR3: TGTGCCAGTAGTATAGATAAAAGGGACAGGGGTCAGTACTTC. Encoded protein: CASSIDKRDRGQYF.